Listed below are T cell receptor beta chains from one sample, sequenced in a study of identical twins. TCRdb used MiXCR to reprocess the 5' RACE reads, holding one entry per CDR3 protein. This table has approximately 150,000 distinct CDR3 sequences, approximately 3.5% appearing once. The sample was memory T cells sorted from blood. The origin of the receptors is a man between 18 and 35 years old in good health. Both conserved end residues are part of each CDR3. A D gene is named only where the DNA matches it firmly. Rows may omit the clone size; those that give it use once, few, many or a size class.

V gene	J gene	clone size	D gene	CDR3 DNA	CDR3 protein
TRBV7-3	TRBJ2-3	few	TRBD2	TGTGCCAGCAGCTTGGGACTAGCGGGAGGTACAGATACGCAGTATTTT	CASSLGLAGGTDTQYF
TRBV20-1	TRBJ1-5	few	TRBD1	TGCAGTGCTAAATCCGGGACAGGGGTCAATCAGCCCCAGCATTTT	CSAKSGTGVNQPQHF
TRBV6-1	TRBJ1-2	.	.	TGTGCCAGCGCCAGGGCGGCTAACTATGGCTACACCTTC	CASARAANYGYTF
TRBV6-2/TRBV6-3	TRBJ2-7	many	.	TGTGCCAGCCTGGAACCGGCGGGGAACTACGAGCAGTACTTC	CASLEPAGNYEQYF
TRBV7-9	TRBJ2-3	many	TRBD2	TGTGCCAGCAGCGCGGGGACTATGGGAACGGCGTATTTT	CASSAGTMGTAYF
TRBV9	TRBJ2-3	many	TRBD1	TGTGCCAGCAGCGTAGCGGGGACAGGGGGATTAGATACGCAGTATTTT	CASSVAGTGGLDTQYF
TRBV4-2	TRBJ2-5	many	.	TGTGCCAGCAGCCAAGGGAGAATTAGAGAGACCCAGTACTTC	CASSQGRIRETQYF
TRBV7-2	TRBJ2-1	many	.	TGTGCCAGCAACCCAAGTTTCAGGGGCAATGAGCAGTTCTTC	CASNPSFRGNEQFF
TRBV18	TRBJ2-7	many	.	TGTGCCAGCTCACCACCGACAGTCTACGAGCAGTACTTC	CASSPPTVYEQYF
TRBV11-2	TRBJ2-2	.	.	TGTGCCAGCAGCCATCTCCCCGGGGAGCTGTTTTTT	CASSHLPGELFF
TRBV7-8	TRBJ1-6	many	.	TGTGCCAGCAGCTTAGGGCAGAATAATTCACCCCTCCACTTT	CASSLGQNNSPLHF
TRBV27	TRBJ2-5	many	.	TGTGCCAGCAGCCGCTACTCGGCGGGGTTAGAGACCCAGTACTTC	CASSRYSAGLETQYF
TRBV27	TRBJ1-2	many	.	TGTGCCAGCAGTTTATCGAGGGCTAGGAACTATGGCTACACCTTC	CASSLSRARNYGYTF
TRBV5-5	TRBJ1-2	many	.	TGTGCCAGCAGCTTGGATCTGGGGCCGGAGAGGGGCTACACCTTC	CASSLDLGPERGYTF
TRBV27	TRBJ2-1	many	TRBD1	TGTGCCAGCAGTTCCTCCGGGACAGGGTCCTACAATGAGCAGTTCTTC	CASSSSGTGSYNEQFF
TRBV24-1	TRBJ2-1	many	TRBD1	TGTGCCACCAGAACCGGGACAGGGTTTAAGGATGAGCAGTTCTTC	CATRTGTGFKDEQFF
TRBV5-1	TRBJ2-6	many	TRBD2	TGCGCCAGCATGGGACTAGCGGACTCTGGGGCCAACGTCCTGACTTTC	CASMGLADSGANVLTF
TRBV30	TRBJ1-3	many	.	TGTGCCTGGAGTGCAGGGGCTGGAAACACCATATATTTT	CAWSAGAGNTIYF
TRBV11-2	TRBJ1-2	many	.	TGTGCCAGCAGCCCCCCCCCCGGAGGCTATGGCTACACCTTC	CASSPPPGGYGYTF
TRBV11-2	TRBJ2-1	many	.	TGTGCCAGCAGCTTAGCGGGTAGCAGGTCCTACAATGAGCAGTTCTTC	CASSLAGSRSYNEQFF
TRBV3-1	TRBJ1-5	many	.	TGTGCCAGCAGCCAGGACACTGCAAATAGGCCCCAGCATTTT	CASSQDTANRPQHF
TRBV20-1	TRBJ1-4	many	.	TGCAGTGCCAGGCAGGGAAGCTCGAATGAAAAACTGTTTTTT	CSARQGSSNEKLFF
TRBV3-1	TRBJ2-7	few	.	TGTGCCAGCAGCCATCACGCGGACCCCTACGAGCAGTACTTC	CASSHHADPYEQYF
TRBV7-2	TRBJ1-6	.	.	TGTGCCAGCAGCTTAGGACCGTATGAGAGACCCCACCACTTT	CASSLGPYERPHHF
TRBV10-3	TRBJ2-1	few	TRBD2	TGTGCCATCAGTGGATCCGGGACTAGCGGGGATTCGTACTACAATGAGCAGTTCTTC	CAISGSGTSGDSYYNEQFF
TRBV2	TRBJ2-5	many	.	TGTGCCAGCCATGGTGGCGAGACCCAGTACTTC	CASHGGETQYF
TRBV2	TRBJ2-1	few	.	TGTGCCAGCAGTCCCCCTAGGCACAGCTCCTACAATGAGCAGTTCTTC	CASSPPRHSSYNEQFF